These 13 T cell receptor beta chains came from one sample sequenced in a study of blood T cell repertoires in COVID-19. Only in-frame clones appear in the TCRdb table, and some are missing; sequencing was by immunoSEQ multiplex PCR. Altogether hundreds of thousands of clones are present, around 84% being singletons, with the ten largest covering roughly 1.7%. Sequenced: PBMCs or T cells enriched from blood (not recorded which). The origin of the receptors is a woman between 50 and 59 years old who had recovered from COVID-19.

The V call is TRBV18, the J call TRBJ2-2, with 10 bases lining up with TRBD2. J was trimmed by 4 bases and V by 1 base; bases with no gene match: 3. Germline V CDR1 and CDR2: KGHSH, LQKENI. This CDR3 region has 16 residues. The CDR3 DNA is TGTGCCAGCTCACCACGAAGCGGGAGGGGCACCGGGGAGCTGTTTTTT. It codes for CASSPRSGRGTGELFF.

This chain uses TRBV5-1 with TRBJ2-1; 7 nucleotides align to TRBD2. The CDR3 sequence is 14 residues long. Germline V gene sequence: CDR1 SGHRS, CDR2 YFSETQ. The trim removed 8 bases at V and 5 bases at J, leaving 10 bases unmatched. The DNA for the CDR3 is TGCGCCAGTAATCCACTAGCGAGAAACAATGAGCAGTTCTTC. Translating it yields CASNPLARNNEQFF. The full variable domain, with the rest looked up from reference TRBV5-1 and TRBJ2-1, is KAGVTQTPRYLIKTRGQQVTLSCSPISGHRSVSWYQQTPGQGLQFLFEYFSETQRNKGNFPGRFSGRQFSNSRSEMNVSTLELGDSALYLCASNPLARNNEQFFGPGTRLTVL.

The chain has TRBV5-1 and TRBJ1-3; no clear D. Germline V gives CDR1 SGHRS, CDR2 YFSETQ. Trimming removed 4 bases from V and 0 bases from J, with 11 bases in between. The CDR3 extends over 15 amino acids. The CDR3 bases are TGCGCCAGCAGCGTGACAAGTGCCTCTGGAAACACCATATATTTT. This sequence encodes CASSVTSASGNTIYF.

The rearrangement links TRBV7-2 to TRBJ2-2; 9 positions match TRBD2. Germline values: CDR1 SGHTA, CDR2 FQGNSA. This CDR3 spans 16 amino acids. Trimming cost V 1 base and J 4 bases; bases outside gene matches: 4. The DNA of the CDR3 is TGTGCCAGCAGCTTAGTCGGGCGGGAGGGCACCGGGGAGCTGTTTTTT. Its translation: CASSLVGREGTGELFF.

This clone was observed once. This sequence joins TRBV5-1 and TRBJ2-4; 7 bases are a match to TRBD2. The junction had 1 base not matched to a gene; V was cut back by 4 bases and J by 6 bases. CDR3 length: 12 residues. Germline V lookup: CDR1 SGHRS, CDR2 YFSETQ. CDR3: CASSPGGNIQYF. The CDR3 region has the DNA TGCGCCAGCAGCCCGGGGGGAAACATTCAGTACTTC. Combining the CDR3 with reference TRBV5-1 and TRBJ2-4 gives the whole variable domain KAGVTQTPRYLIKTRGQQVTLSCSPISGHRSVSWYQQTPGQGLQFLFEYFSETQRNKGNFPGRFSGRQFSNSRSEMNVSTLELGDSALYLCASSPGGNIQYFGAGTRLSVL.

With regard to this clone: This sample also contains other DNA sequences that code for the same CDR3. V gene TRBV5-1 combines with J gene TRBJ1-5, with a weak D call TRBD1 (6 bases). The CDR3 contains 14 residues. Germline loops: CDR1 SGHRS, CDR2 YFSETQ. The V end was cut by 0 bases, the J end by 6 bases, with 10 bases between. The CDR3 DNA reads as TGCGCCAGCAGCTTGGGTCTAGGGGGTCAGCCCCAGCATTTT. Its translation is CASSLGLGGQPQHF.

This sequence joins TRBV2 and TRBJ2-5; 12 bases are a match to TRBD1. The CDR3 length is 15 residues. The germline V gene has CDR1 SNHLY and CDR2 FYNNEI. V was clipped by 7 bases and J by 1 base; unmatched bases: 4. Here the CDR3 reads CASTGTGGPQETQYF. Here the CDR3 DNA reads TGTGCCAGCACCGGGACAGGGGGCCCCCAAGAGACCCAGTACTTC.

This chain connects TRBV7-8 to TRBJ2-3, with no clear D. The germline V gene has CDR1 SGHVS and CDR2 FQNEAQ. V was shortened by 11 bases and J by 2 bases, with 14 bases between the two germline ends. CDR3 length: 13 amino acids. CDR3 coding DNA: TGTGCCTCCGGCCCGCGGTCCACAGATACGCAGTATTTT. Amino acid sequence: CASGPRSTDTQYF.

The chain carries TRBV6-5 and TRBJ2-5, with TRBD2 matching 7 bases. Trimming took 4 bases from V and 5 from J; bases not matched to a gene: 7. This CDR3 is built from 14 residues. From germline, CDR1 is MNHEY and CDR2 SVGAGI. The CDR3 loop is CASSSGGSLETQYF. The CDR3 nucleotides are TGTGCCAGCAGTTCAGGCGGGAGTTTGGAGACCCAGTACTTC.

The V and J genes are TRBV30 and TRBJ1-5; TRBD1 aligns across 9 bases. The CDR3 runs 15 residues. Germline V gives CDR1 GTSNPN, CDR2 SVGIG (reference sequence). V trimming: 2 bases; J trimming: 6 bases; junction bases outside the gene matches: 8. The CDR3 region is CAWSSGQGQFQPQHF. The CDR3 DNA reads TGTGCCTGGAGTAGCGGACAGGGGCAATTTCAGCCCCAGCATTTT. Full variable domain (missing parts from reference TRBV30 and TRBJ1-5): SQTIHQWPATLVQPVGSPLSLECTVEGTSNPNLYWYRQAAGRGLQLLFYSVGIGQISSEVPQNLSASRPQDRQFILSSKKLLLSDSGFYLCAWSSGQGQFQPQHFGDGTRLSIL.

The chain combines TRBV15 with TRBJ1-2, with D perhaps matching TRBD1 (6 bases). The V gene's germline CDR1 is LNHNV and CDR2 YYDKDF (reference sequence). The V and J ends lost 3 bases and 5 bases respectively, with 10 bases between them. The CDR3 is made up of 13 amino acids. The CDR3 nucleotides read TGTGCCACCAGCAGCAGGGACAAGTATGGCTACACCTTC. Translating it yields CATSSRDKYGYTF. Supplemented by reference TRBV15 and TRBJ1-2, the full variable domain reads DAMVIQNPRYQVTQFGKPVTLSCSQTLNHNVMYWYQQKSSQAPKLLFHYYDKDFNNEADTPDNFQSRRPNTSFCFLDIRSPGLGDTAMYLCATSSRDKYGYTFGSGTRLTVV.

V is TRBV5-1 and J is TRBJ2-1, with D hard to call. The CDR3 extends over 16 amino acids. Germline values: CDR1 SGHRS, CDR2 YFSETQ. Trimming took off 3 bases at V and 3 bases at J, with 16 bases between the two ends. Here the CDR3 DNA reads TGCGCCAGCAGCTACCTTGACATCCCCAACTACAATGAGCAGTTCTTC. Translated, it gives CASSYLDIPNYNEQFF.

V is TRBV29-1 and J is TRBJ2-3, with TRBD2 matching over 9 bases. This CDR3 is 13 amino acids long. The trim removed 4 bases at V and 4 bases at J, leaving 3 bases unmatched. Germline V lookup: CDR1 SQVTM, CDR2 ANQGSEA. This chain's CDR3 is CSVAAGGADTQYF. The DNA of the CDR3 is TGCAGCGTTGCCGCGGGAGGGGCAGATACGCAGTATTTT.